This T cell receptor beta chain appears in the sequencing data of a study of blood T cells in healthy people across ages. This clonotype turned up a few times. J was trimmed by 0 bases and V by 2 bases; bases with no gene match: 6. The CDR3 has 15 residues. Per the germline V gene, CDR1 is DFQATT and CDR2 is SNEGSKA (reference sequence). A second PCR, run for about 6 to 11 cycles, used a sample-barcoded 5' primer plus a J-beta primer mix. MiXCR, run by TCRdb on the 5' RACE reads, gives a single entry per CDR3 protein. The sample yields 1.5 million to 2 million distinct CDR3 sequences, less than 50% seen once.

The receptor's source is a woman aged 40 to 50 in good health. This sequence joins TRBV20-1 and TRBJ1-2, with 7 bases lining up with TRBD1. Sequenced material: blood. CDR3 loop: CSARNPGTANYGYTF. The CDR3 coding sequence is TGCAGTGCTAGAAACCCGGGGACAGCTAACTATGGCTACACCTTC.